This is a list of T cell receptor beta chains from one sample in a study of OX40 agonist ivuxolimab in advanced cancers. Data came from immunoSEQ multiplex PCR; TCRdb stores just in-frame clones and leaves some out. The top ten clones hold around 2% of a sample with over 95,000 clones, around 95% of them seen once. Specimen: CD4+ or CD8+ T cells sorted from blood, collected in a trial of the OX40 agonist ivuxolimab. The receptors were gathered from an adult with an advanced solid tumor such as melanoma, head and neck, liver or kidney cancer. Both conserved end residues are part of each CDR3. The D gene is left open where the match is weak. Only some rows state a clone size, as once, few, many or a class for expanded clones.

>TRBV4-1|-|-|TRBJ2-2
TGCGCCAGCAGCCAAGCGGACGGGGAGCTGTTTTTT
CASSQADGELFF
>TRBV6-6|TRBD1|-|TRBJ2-1
TGTGCCAGCCGGGACAGGGCTCAATTTTGGTTCTTC
CASRDRAQFWFF
>TRBV19|-|-|TRBJ1-1
TGTGCCAGTTTGCTGGCAGCGAACACTGAAGCTTTCTTT
CASLLAANTEAFF
>TRBV11-3|-|-|TRBJ2-3
TGTGCCAGCAGCTTAGGTCCTGGGGAGGATACGCAGTATTTT
CASSLGPGEDTQYF
>TRBV7-9|-|-|TRBJ1-1
TGTGCCAGCAGCTTAGATCCGAACACTGAAGCTTTCTTT
CASSLDPNTEAFF
>TRBV6-5|-|-|TRBJ1-5
TGTGCCAGCAGAACCGGGGCCAAAGGAAAGCCCCAGCATTTT
CASRTGAKGKPQHF
>TRBV2|-|-|TRBJ2-7
TGTGCCAGCAGTGATAGGCACATCTCCTACGAGCAGTACTTC
CASSDRHISYEQYF
>TRBV28|-|-|TRBJ2-7
TGTGCCAGCAGGGCCGCACTAGCTGCCTACGAGCAGTACTTC
CASRAALAAYEQYF
>TRBV28|-|-|TRBJ2-7
TGTGCCAGCAGTTTAACCCAGGGGAACGAGCAGTACTTC
CASSLTQGNEQYF
>TRBV14|TRBD1|few|TRBJ1-1
TGTGCCAGCAGCCAAGAATGGACAGGGGAGTCTGAAGCTTTCTTT
CASSQEWTGESEAFF
>TRBV4-1|-|-|TRBJ1-2
TGCGCCAGCAGCCAAGATATTGGGACGACATATGGCTACACCTTC
CASSQDIGTTYGYTF
>TRBV5-1|-|-|TRBJ2-2
TGCGCCAGCCTCCCAGAGGTGACCGCCGGGGAGCTGTTTTTT
CASLPEVTAGELFF
>TRBV10-1|-|-|TRBJ2-3
TGCGCCGTCAAGGTACAGGGTCATTGGAGGTACACAGATACGCAGTATTTT
CAVKVQGHWRYTDTQYF
>TRBV28|TRBD1|-|TRBJ2-7
TGTGCCAGCAGTTTACGACAGGGTCAGTACTTC
CASSLRQGQYF
>TRBV9|-|-|TRBJ1-6
TGTGCCAGCAGCGGAGACAGGAGTAACGTGAGATCACCCCTCCACTTT
CASSGDRSNVRSPLHF
>TRBV25-1|-|once|TRBJ2-7
TGTGCCAGCCTGGACAGTCTCTCCTACGAGCAGTACTTC
CASLDSLSYEQYF
>TRBV4-3|-|-|TRBJ2-1
TGCGCCAGCAGCCCCAGTATCTACAATGAGCAGTTCTTC
CASSPSIYNEQFF
>TRBV9|TRBD2|-|TRBJ2-3
TGTGCCAGCAGCGAAGGACTAGCGGGAGAAACAGATACGCAGTATTTT
CASSEGLAGETDTQYF
>TRBV7-9|-|-|TRBJ2-7
TGTGCCAGCAGCTTAATTGTTTCCTACGAGCAGTACTTC
CASSLIVSYEQYF
>TRBV19|-|-|TRBJ2-2
TGTGCCAGTAGTACACTTCCCGGACTGTCACAGTACACCGGGGAGCTGTTTTTT
CASSTLPGLSQYTGELFF
>TRBV6-5|-|-|TRBJ1-5
TGTGCCAGCAGTTCCTCAGGGTTTAGCAATCAGCCCCAGCATTTT
CASSSSGFSNQPQHF
>TRBV30|-|-|TRBJ1-3
TGTGCCTGGAGGCCGACGGTGAACACCATATATTTT
CAWRPTVNTIYF
>TRBV9|TRBD2|once|TRBJ2-3
TGTGCCAGCAGCGCCGAAGCCAGCGGGGGCGCAGATACGCAGTATTTT
CASSAEASGGADTQYF
>TRBV4-1|-|once|TRBJ1-2
TGCGCCAGCAGCCATGATCTCCAGGGGCCCCGCTATGGCTACACCTTC
CASSHDLQGPRYGYTF
>TRBV18|-|-|TRBJ1-1
TGTGCCAGCTCGCAGGTGTTCGGGTCAGGGAACACTGAAGCTTTCTTT
CASSQVFGSGNTEAFF
>TRBV27|-|-|TRBJ2-7
TGTGCCAGCAGTTTGACCTCCTCCTACGAGCAGTACTTC
CASSLTSSYEQYF
>TRBV6-5|-|-|TRBJ2-1
TGTGCCAGCAGTTACGACAGTCCCTACAATGAGCAGTTCTTC
CASSYDSPYNEQFF
>TRBV7-2|TRBD2|-|TRBJ2-3
TGTGCCAGCAGCTTACTAGCGGGGACGACGAGCACAGATACGCAGTATTTT
CASSLLAGTTSTDTQYF
>TRBV6-4|-|-|TRBJ2-1
TGTGCCAGCAGTGACAGTGGGGGCAATGAGCAGTTCTTC
CASSDSGGNEQFF
>TRBV27|TRBD2|-|TRBJ2-7
TGTGCCAGCAGTTTAGTAGCGGGAGGTGGCCACGAGCAGTACTTC
CASSLVAGGGHEQYF
>TRBV7-9|-|once|TRBJ2-1
TGTGCCAGCAGTAACCCGGCGGAGGATGAGCAGTTCTTC
CASSNPAEDEQFF
>TRBV19|TRBD1|few|TRBJ1-1
TGTGCCACCGGACAGGGGCGAACTGAAGCTTTCTTT
CATGQGRTEAFF
>TRBV4-3|-|once|TRBJ2-5
TGCGCCAGCAGCCAAGATCGGGGGATTGGAGAGACCCAGTACTTC
CASSQDRGIGETQYF
>TRBV27|TRBD2|-|TRBJ2-3
TGTGCCAGCAGTTTCGGCGGGGGGACAGATACGCAGTATTTT
CASSFGGGTDTQYF
>TRBV2|TRBD1|-|TRBJ2-7
TGTGCCAGCATCGGACAGGGACCCTACGAGCAGTACTTC
CASIGQGPYEQYF
>TRBV11-2|-|once|TRBJ2-3
TGTGCCAGCAGCCAAGGACTCACAGATACGCAGTATTTT
CASSQGLTDTQYF
>TRBV27|TRBD1|-|TRBJ1-2
TGTGCCAGCAGTGGTCGACAGGGAGGCTACACCTTC
CASSGRQGGYTF
>TRBV7-3|-|-|TRBJ2-2
TGTGCCAGCAGCTTACAAACCACTGCCGGGGAGCTGTTTTTT
CASSLQTTAGELFF
>TRBV29-1|TRBD1|-|TRBJ2-1
TGCAGCGTTGAGGACCGGGACAGGGAGACAATGGAGCAGTTCTTC
CSVEDRDRETMEQFF
>TRBV7-7|-|once|TRBJ2-5
TGTGCCAGCAGCTTAATAGCAGAAGAGACCCAGTACTTC
CASSLIAEETQYF
>TRBV7-3|TRBD2|once|TRBJ2-7
TGTGCCAGCAGCTTAGGCCTAGCGGGCGAGCAGTACTTC
CASSLGLAGEQYF
>TRBV5-6|TRBD1|-|TRBJ2-1
TGTGCCAGCAGCCCCCGGGACAGGGTTGATGAGCAGTTCTTC
CASSPRDRVDEQFF
>TRBV20-1|TRBD2|-|TRBJ2-7
TGCAGTGCGCCCGGGGGGGCAGAGCAGTACTTC
CSAPGGAEQYF
>TRBV2|TRBD2|-|TRBJ2-3
TGTGCCAGCAGTACCGGACTAGCGGGAGAAGATACGCAGTATTTT
CASSTGLAGEDTQYF
>TRBV30|TRBD1|-|TRBJ2-4
TGTGCCTGGAGGACTGCGGGACAGGGATACATTCAGTACTTC
CAWRTAGQGYIQYF
>TRBV11-1|-|-|TRBJ2-7
TGTGCCAGCAGCTTGGGATTAGGGGGGCTCGCGGGGGAGCAGTACTTC
CASSLGLGGLAGEQYF
>TRBV4-2|-|-|TRBJ2-3
TGTGCCAGCAGCCTAAGCACCGGGACAAAGAAGTATTTT
CASSLSTGTKKYF
>TRBV25-1|-|-|TRBJ1-2
TGTGCCAGCAGTTCCCGGGGGACTAACTATGGCTACACCTTC
CASSSRGTNYGYTF
>TRBV5-1|TRBD1|-|TRBJ2-1
TGCGCCAGCAGCCCCACAGACAGGGCTTCCTACAATGAGCAGTTCTTC
CASSPTDRASYNEQFF
>TRBV7-6|-|-|TRBJ1-1
TGTGCCAGCAGCTTAGTATCAGGGTTGGGTGGACAGTCGATACCTTTCTTT
CASSLVSGLGGQSIPFF
>TRBV27|TRBD2|-|TRBJ2-3
TGTGCCAGCAGTTGGGAGGGCGGGGGAGCAGGAACAGATACGCAGTATTTT
CASSWEGGGAGTDTQYF
>TRBV4-2|-|-|TRBJ2-3
TGTGCCAGCAGCCAAGGGACCCCAGGCACAGATACGCAGTATTTT
CASSQGTPGTDTQYF
>TRBV27|-|-|TRBJ1-5
TGTGCCAGCAGTTTAGCGGGGCATAGCAATCAGCCCCAGCATTTT
CASSLAGHSNQPQHF
>TRBV5-8|-|-|TRBJ2-5
TGTGCCAGCAGCTTGGACGGGTGGACAGAAGAGACCCAGTACTTC
CASSLDGWTEETQYF
>TRBV7-9|TRBD2|-|TRBJ2-1
TGTGCCAGCAGCTCGGGACTAGCGGGGGGTTACAATGAGCAGTTCTTC
CASSSGLAGGYNEQFF